A selection of T cell receptor beta chains follows, all from one sample in a study of molecular identifiers for immune sequencing clone quantification. MiXCR, run by TCRdb on the PCR reads, gives a single entry per CDR3 protein. Seen here are under 650,000 distinct CDR3 sequences, just under 20% observed once, and the top ten hold under 0.95%. The sample taken for sequencing was naive CD8+ T cells from blood, with Jurkat cell RNA spiked in. These receptor sequences come from a human donor in good health. Some libraries in this study had Jurkat cell RNA spiked in. Each CDR3 is given with its conserved first and last residue.

v_call: TRBV9; cdr3_aa: CASSVYVAGTNTGELFF
v_call: TRBV20-1; cdr3_aa: CSTVRGGLRELFF
v_call: TRBV11-2; cdr3_aa: CASSSGTEGNTIYF
v_call: TRBV5-1; cdr3_aa: CASSLVPDTTDTQYF
v_call: TRBV28; cdr3_aa: CANSSLVYSGANVLTF
v_call: TRBV6-6; cdr3_aa: CASSPPDLSGSYNEQFF
v_call: TRBV9; cdr3_aa: CASSAGHWDTGELFF
v_call: TRBV5-6; cdr3_aa: CASSFTGSLAGELFF
v_call: TRBV11-2; cdr3_aa: CASSLGYGTSGTGKLFF
v_call: TRBV2; cdr3_aa: CASSEVLSYRAEQFF
v_call: TRBV2; cdr3_aa: CASSAGQSSTDTQYF
v_call: TRBV29-1; cdr3_aa: CSGGTGNEQYF